This T cell receptor (beta chain) is drawn from a study of T cell repertoires in cytomegalovirus infection. TCRdb re-called the reads with MiXCR, one entry per CDR3 protein. Of about 470,000 distinct CDR3 sequences in the sample, under 55% were seen once. Trimming took off 3 bases at V and 4 bases at J, with 17 bases between the two ends. CDR3 length: 16 residues. Germline V gene sequence: CDR1 MGHRA, CDR2 YSYEKL. Concerning this clonotype itself: The antigen is unknown.

This receptor was obtained from a human donor in good health (CMV status not recorded). Some clones in this sample may be carry-over from other donors' samples. The chain combines TRBV4-1 with TRBJ2-3; D may be TRBD1 or TRBD2 (5 bases each). Sequenced material: cultured PBMCs, taken from culture after CMV antigen stimulation. In DNA form, the CDR3 reads TGCGCCAGCAGCCAGCCGGGACGGCAGCAGGCAGATACGCAGTATTTT. Amino acid sequence: CASSQPGRQQADTQYF.